This note documents a single T cell receptor beta chain sequence. Sequenced by immunoSEQ multiplex PCR; TCRdb stores in-frame clones only, minus some. The sample consists of about 200,000 clones, 70% to 90% of them appearing once. The sample belongs to a study of blood T cell repertoires in COVID-19. The CDR3 loop spans 18 amino acids. V lost 1 base and J lost 8; bases outside the gene matches: 13. Germline CDR1 reads LGHNT; CDR2 reads FRNRAP. The chain uses TRBV12-5 and TRBJ2-1; 11 positions agree with TRBD2. The TCR comes from a woman in her forties with acute COVID-19. The sample was PBMCs or T cells enriched from blood (not recorded which). CDR3 bases: TGTGCTAGTGGTTTGGCAGACCCAACTAGCGGGAGTTTCGATGAGCAGTTCTTC. This translates into CASGLADPTSGSFDEQFF.